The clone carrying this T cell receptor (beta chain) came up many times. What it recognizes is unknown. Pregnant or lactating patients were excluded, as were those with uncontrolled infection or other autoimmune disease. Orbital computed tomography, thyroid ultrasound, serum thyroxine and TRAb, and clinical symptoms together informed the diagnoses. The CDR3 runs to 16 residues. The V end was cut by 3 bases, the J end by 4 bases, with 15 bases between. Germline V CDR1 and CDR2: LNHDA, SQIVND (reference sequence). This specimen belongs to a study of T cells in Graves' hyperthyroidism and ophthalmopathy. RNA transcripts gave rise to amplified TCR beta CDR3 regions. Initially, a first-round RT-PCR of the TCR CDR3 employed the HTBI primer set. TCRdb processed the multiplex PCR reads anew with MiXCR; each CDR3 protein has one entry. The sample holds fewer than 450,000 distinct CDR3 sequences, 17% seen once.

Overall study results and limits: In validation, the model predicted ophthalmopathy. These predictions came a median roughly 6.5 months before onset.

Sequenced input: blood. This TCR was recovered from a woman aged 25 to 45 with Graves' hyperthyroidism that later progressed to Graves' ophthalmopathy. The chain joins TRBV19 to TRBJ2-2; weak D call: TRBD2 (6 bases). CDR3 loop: CASSIEWQGGTGELFF. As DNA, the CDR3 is TGTGCCAGTAGTATTGAGTGGCAGGGAGGCACCGGGGAGCTGTTTTTT. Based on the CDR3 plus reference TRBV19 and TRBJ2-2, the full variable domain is DGGITQSPKYLFRKEGQNVTLSCEQNLNHDAMYWYRQDPGQGLRLIYYSQIVNDFQKGDIAEGYSVSREKKESFPLTVTSAQKNPTAFYLCASSIEWQGGTGELFFGEGSRLTVL.